Listed here are 32 T cell receptor beta chains from one sample, sequenced in a study of shared clonotypes between healthy human individuals. As defined, naive CD8 cells were CD45RO-negative and positively selected for CCR7, with terminally differentiated effector memory CD45RA+ cells excluded. Profiled with immunoSEQ multiplex PCR; TCRdb holds only in-frame clones, not every one. Of almost 700,000 clones detected, around 90% appear once; the ten largest clones hold 24%. Sequencing was performed on naive CD8+ T cells sorted from blood. The receptor set was obtained from a man aged 25 to 40 in good health.

This chain links TRBV6-4 with TRBJ2-3; the D gene is possibly TRBD2 (6 bases). Germline V gene lookup returns CDR1 MRHNA and CDR2 SNTAGT. The CDR3 has 17 amino acids. Trimming cost V 3 bases and J 7 bases, with 23 bases left between them. The CDR3 bases are TGTGCCAGCAGTGAGGCGAGGCCGGGAGCATCCTACCATACGCAGTATTTT. This codes for CASSEARPGASYHTQYF.

The chain is built from TRBV7-6 and TRBJ2-7; 8 bases align to TRBD2. The germline CDR1 and CDR2 sequences are SGHVS and FNYEAQ. This CDR3 is 15 amino acids long. Trimming removed 2 bases from V and 3 bases from J; junction bases left unmatched: 6. CDR3 protein: CASSLQRERNYEQYF. The DNA of the CDR3 is TGTGCCAGCAGCTTACAGCGGGAGAGAAACTACGAGCAGTACTTC.

The J gene is TRBJ1-5, the V gene TRBV19; D is unresolved. V was cut by 6 bases and J by 6 bases, with 12 bases left in between. The CDR3 length is 13 residues. Germline V gene sequence: CDR1 LNHDA, CDR2 SQIVND (reference sequence). As DNA, the CDR3 is TGTGCCAGTAGCCGCAGTGTCGGTCAGCCCCAGCATTTT. Its translation is CASSRSVGQPQHF.

Notes on this clone: Other DNA sequences in the same sample also yield this CDR3. The rearrangement links TRBV9 to TRBJ2-7, with 11 bases identical to TRBD2. The J segment lost 2 bases and the V segment lost 3 bases, leaving 4 bases of the junction unmatched. The CDR3 runs to 15 residues. Germline loops: CDR1 SGDLS, CDR2 YYNGEE. The CDR3 coding sequence is TGTGCCAGCAGCGCCGGGACTAGCGGCACCTACGAGCAGTACTTC. Its translation is CASSAGTSGTYEQYF.

The genes are TRBV14 and TRBJ2-7; 8 positions agree with TRBD1. The junction had 4 bases not matched to a gene; V was cut back by 3 bases and J by 3 bases. CDR1 and CDR2 (germline): SGHDN, FVKESK. This CDR3 contains 14 residues. Here the CDR3 DNA reads TGTGCCAGCAGCCACCGAGGACAGGGCTACGAGCAGTACTTC. Its protein product is CASSHRGQGYEQYF.

The chain combines TRBV11-3 with TRBJ2-1; D is ambiguous. The CDR3 sequence is 14 residues long. Germline assignment: CDR1 SGHNT and CDR2 YENEEA. Trimming removed 4 bases from V and 8 bases from J, with 15 bases in between. The CDR3 protein is CASSWAGNPHEQFF. CDR3 bases: TGTGCCAGCAGCTGGGCAGGTAACCCCCATGAGCAGTTCTTC.

The genes are TRBV7-9 and TRBJ1-1; D not resolved. CDR3 length equals 12 residues. CDR1 is SEHNR, CDR2 FQNEAQ, per germline (reference sequence). V lost 3 bases to trimming and J lost 8 bases, with 10 bases between them. CDR3: CASSFEAREAFF. CDR3 sequence (DNA): TGTGCCAGCAGCTTTGAGGCGCGAGAAGCTTTCTTT.

V and J are TRBV5-6 and TRBJ2-1; D not resolved. Per the germline V gene, CDR1 is SGHDT and CDR2 is YYEEEE. The CDR3 has 11 amino acids. V lost 3 bases and J 8 bases, leaving 6 bases between the germline ends. CDR3 sequence (DNA): TGTGCCAGCAGCTCGGTCGATGAGCAGTTCTTC. This gives the protein CASSSVDEQFF.

V is TRBV2 and J is TRBJ1-5; tentative D call: TRBD1 (5 bases). The CDR3 runs to 13 residues. V was shortened by 11 bases and J by 4 bases, with 15 bases between the two germline ends. Germline CDR1 reads SNHLY; CDR2 reads FYNNEI. CDR3 nucleotides: TGTGCCGGAACTGGGGACGGAAATCAGCCCCAGCATTTT. Translated: CAGTGDGNQPQHF. The full variable domain, completed using reference TRBV2 and TRBJ1-5, is EPEVTQTPSHQVTQMGQEVILRCVPISNHLYFYWYRQILGQKVEFLVSFYNNEISEKSEIFDDQFSVERPDGSNFTLKIRSTKLEDSAMYFCAGTGDGNQPQHFGDGTRLSIL.

This chain connects TRBV13 to TRBJ1-2; D is possibly TRBD1 (5 bases). V lost 4 bases and J 4 bases, leaving 13 bases between the germline ends. The CDR3 is 14 amino acids. The V gene's germline CDR1 is PRHDT and CDR2 FYEKMQ (reference sequence). For the CDR3, the DNA is TGTGCCAGCAGCTCGGACAAGAAGTCCTATGGCTACACCTTC. Amino acids: CASSSDKKSYGYTF.

This clone was picked up one time. The V call is TRBV5-6, the J call TRBJ2-1; D may be TRBD2 (5 bases). The CDR3 has 13 amino acids. The germline V gene has CDR1 SGHDT and CDR2 YYEEEE. Trimming shortened V by 1 base and J by 10 bases, and 12 bases separated the two germline ends. Here the CDR3 reads CASSLLGGREQFF. The DNA of the CDR3 is TGTGCCAGCAGCTTGCTAGGCGGGCGGGAGCAGTTCTTC.

The chain couples TRBV27 to TRBJ2-1; no firm D call. Looked up from germline, CDR1 is MNHEY and CDR2 is SMNVEV (reference sequence). The CDR3 is 15 amino acids. Trimming pared 8 bases from V and 2 bases from J, leaving 16 bases between. The CDR3 sequence is CASQPSSWAYNEQFF. In DNA form, the CDR3 reads TGTGCCAGCCAGCCCTCTTCGTGGGCCTACAATGAGCAGTTCTTC.

The rearrangement joins TRBV7-9 to TRBJ2-5; 10 bases map to TRBD1. Germline CDR1 and CDR2: SEHNR and FQNEAQ (reference sequence). Trimming cost V 2 bases and J 5 bases; bases outside gene matches: 5. The CDR3 contains 15 residues. The CDR3 protein is CASSLLTGGIETQYF. CDR3 sequence (DNA): TGTGCCAGCAGCTTATTGACAGGGGGCATCGAGACCCAGTACTTC.

The chain is built from TRBV30 and TRBJ2-7; perhaps TRBD2 as D (5 bases). The ends were cut back, 7 bases at V and 1 base at J, with 11 bases in the middle. The CDR3 has 12 residues. Germline CDR1 is GTSNPN and CDR2 is SVGIG (reference sequence). The CDR3 spells CASIRGSYEQYF. In DNA form, the CDR3 reads TGTGCCTCGATACGGGGTTCCTACGAGCAGTACTTC.

This chain connects TRBV23-1 to TRBJ2-4; no clear D. TRBV23-1 is an ORF; its function is uncertain. The CDR3 length is 13 residues. The V gene lost 0 bases and the J gene lost 2 bases, with 2 bases spanning the gap. CDR3 bases: TGCGCCAGCAGTCAATCGACCAAAAACATTCAGTACTTC. As protein: CASSQSTKNIQYF.

The chain joins TRBV5-1 to TRBJ1-1, with TRBD1 as a possible D gene (5 bases). Germline V CDR1 and CDR2: SGHRS, YFSETQ. The CDR3 loop spans 14 amino acids. Trimming pared 1 base from V and 5 bases from J, leaving 12 bases between. In DNA, the CDR3 is TGCGCCAGCAGCTTGTGGGTTCGGGGGACTGAAGCTTTCTTT. Translating gives CASSLWVRGTEAFF.

The rearrangement joins TRBV6-5 to TRBJ1-1; perhaps TRBD1 as D (6 bases). V lost 7 bases to trimming and J lost 5 bases, with 14 bases between them. Germline V lookup: CDR1 MNHEY, CDR2 SVGAGI. CDR3 length: 13 residues. The CDR3 coding sequence is TGTGCCAGCAAGAACGGGGGGCGAACTGAAGCTTTCTTT. This gives the protein CASKNGGRTEAFF.

The chain joins TRBV7-6 to TRBJ1-5, with unresolved D. Germline V gene lookup returns CDR1 SGHVS and CDR2 FNYEAQ. This CDR3 is built from 14 residues. Deletions cut 5 bases from V and 5 bases from J, with 13 bases between. Here the CDR3 reads CASSPMDWDQPQHF. The CDR3 nucleotides read TGTGCCAGCAGCCCCATGGACTGGGATCAGCCCCAGCATTTT. Full variable domain (rest looked up from reference TRBV7-6 and TRBJ1-5): GAGVSQSPRYKVTKRGQDVALRCDPISGHVSLYWYRQALGQGPEFLTYFNYEAQQDKSGLPNDRFSAERPEGSISTLTIQRTEQRDSAMYRCASSPMDWDQPQHFGDGTRLSIL.

The chain's CDR3 is CASSFTGGFNGYTF. For the CDR3, the DNA is TGTGCCAGCAGTTTCACAGGGGGCTTTAATGGCTACACCTTC. This sequence joins TRBV6-5 and TRBJ1-2; 9 bases are a match to TRBD1. The CDR3 runs 14 residues. J lost 6 bases, V lost 4 bases, and 6 bases had no gene match. Germline V gives CDR1 MNHEY, CDR2 SVGAGI.

The genes are TRBV28 and TRBJ2-7; D remains ambiguous. The CDR3 runs 14 residues. Looked up from germline, CDR1 is MDHEN and CDR2 is SYDVKM. Trimming stripped 3 bases from V and 4 bases from J, with 13 bases between. The CDR3 loop is CASSFTEPVYEQYF. The CDR3 DNA sequence: TGTGCCAGCAGTTTTACAGAACCGGTTTACGAGCAGTACTTC.

This sequence joins TRBV7-9 and TRBJ2-1, with TRBD2 matching over 7 bases. CDR3 length equals 17 residues. The germline V gene has CDR1 SEHNR and CDR2 FQNEAQ (reference sequence). Trimming took 7 bases from V and 0 from J; bases not matched to a gene: 12. The DNA of the CDR3 is TGTGCCAGCACTTACCTGCACGGGGGGAGCTCCTACAATGAGCAGTTCTTC. Its protein is CASTYLHGGSSYNEQFF.

The gene calls are TRBV2 and TRBJ1-1; no firm D call. V lost 8 bases to trimming and J lost 2 bases, with 12 bases between them. Germline CDR1 SNHLY, CDR2 FYNNEI. The CDR3 totals 13 residues. The CDR3 DNA reads as TGTGCCAGCTCACAAGCCCGTAACACTGAAGCTTTCTTT. It encodes CASSQARNTEAFF.

The chain employs TRBV29-1 and TRBJ2-7; 8 nucleotides match TRBD1. Per germline, CDR1 SQVTM and CDR2 ANQGSEA. The CDR3 loop spans 12 amino acids. After removal of 6 bases from V and 7 bases from J, the junction contained 8 bases not matched to a gene. The DNA for the CDR3 is TGCAGCGTGGTCCAACAGGGGGAGGAGCAGTACTTC. The encoded protein is CSVVQQGEEQYF.

The chain combines TRBV25-1 with TRBJ1-4; D gene ambiguous. Per germline, CDR1 MGHDK and CDR2 SYGVNS. Trimming left V 5 bases short and J 4 bases short, with 8 bases between. The CDR3 totals 13 residues. The CDR3 nucleotides are TGTGCCAGCAGTAGTCAGGTTAATGAAAAACTGTTTTTT. This translates into CASSSQVNEKLFF.

The chain employs TRBV2 and TRBJ1-2, with D unresolved. Germline CDR1 is SNHLY and CDR2 is FYNNEI. CDR3 length: 10 residues. Trimming stripped 7 bases from V and 4 bases from J, with 4 bases between. The CDR3 DNA reads as TGTGCCAGCATGGGCTATGGCTACACCTTC. Protein sequence: CASMGYGYTF.

This chain connects TRBV28 to TRBJ1-2, with 8 bases matching TRBD1. The V segment lost 6 bases and the J segment 9 bases; nucleotides outside the gene matches: 6. The CDR3 is made up of 12 amino acids. The germline V gene encodes CDR1 MDHEN and CDR2 SYDVKM. The CDR3 loop reads CASSPRTGSYTF. The CDR3 DNA sequence: TGTGCCAGCAGCCCCCGGACAGGGAGCTACACCTTC.

CDR3 residues: CASSQGYNQPQHF. The CDR3 region has the DNA TGTGCCAGCAGTCAAGGATACAATCAGCCCCAGCATTTT. V and J are TRBV27 and TRBJ1-5, with D hard to call. The CDR3 contains 13 residues. V was cut by 5 bases and J by 3 bases, with 8 bases left in between. Per the germline V gene, CDR1 is MNHEY and CDR2 is SMNVEV (reference sequence).

The rearrangement uses TRBV5-4 and TRBJ2-1; D might be TRBD2 (6 bases). The CDR3 is 15 amino acids. Germline loops: CDR1 SGHNT, CDR2 YYREEE (reference sequence). The V and J ends lost 4 bases and 2 bases respectively, with 13 bases between them. The CDR3 bases are TGTGCCAGCAGCCCGGGAGAGGTTACCTACAATGAGCAGTTCTTC. As protein: CASSPGEVTYNEQFF. The full variable domain, with the rest looked up from reference TRBV5-4 and TRBJ2-1, is ETGVTQSPTHLIKTRGQQVTLRCSSQSGHNTVSWYQQALGQGPQFIFQYYREEENGRGNFPPRFSGLQFPNYSSELNVNALELDDSALYLCASSPGEVTYNEQFFGPGTRLTVL.

The rearrangement joins TRBV9 to TRBJ2-1; tentative D call: TRBD2 (5 bases). In germline, CDR1 is SGDLS, CDR2 YYNGEE. The CDR3 is 15 amino acids. Deletions cut 0 bases from V and 6 bases from J, with 13 bases between. CDR3 sequence: CASSVGGRGRNEQFF. CDR3 bases: TGTGCCAGCAGCGTAGGAGGCCGCGGGCGCAATGAGCAGTTCTTC.

The V call is TRBV4-3, the J call TRBJ2-7; D is unclear. The CDR3 is 16 amino acids. Germline CDR1 and CDR2: LGHNA and YSLEER. The ends were cut back, 0 bases at V and 1 base at J, with 13 bases in the middle. CDR3 protein: CASSQEYAVLSYEQYF. CDR3 coding DNA: TGCGCCAGCAGCCAAGAATACGCAGTCCTATCCTACGAGCAGTACTTC.

The CDR3 DNA reads as TGCGCCAGCAGTGATTCTAGGGGGCTAGGTAATGAAAAACTGTTTTTT. Translated: CASSDSRGLGNEKLFF. The chain employs TRBV10-2 and TRBJ1-4; 7 positions match TRBD1. This CDR3 has 16 amino acids. V gave up 3 bases and J gave up 4 bases; unmatched junction bases: 8. CDR1 and CDR2 from the germline V gene are WSHSY and SAAADI.

In nucleotides, the CDR3 is TGTGCCAGCAGCGTAGGCGGGGCAAACACAGATACGCAGTATTTT. It is translated as CASSVGGANTDTQYF. This rearrangement joins TRBV9 to TRBJ2-3; possible D gene TRBD2, 6 bases. This CDR3 comprises 15 residues. V gave up 0 bases and J gave up 2 bases, with 10 bases separating them. Germline CDR1 and CDR2: SGDLS and YYNGEE. The full variable domain, its missing parts supplied by reference TRBV9 and TRBJ2-3, is DSGVTQTPKHLITATGQRVTLRCSPRSGDLSVYWYQQSLDQGLQFLIQYYNGEERAKGNILERFSAQQFPDLHSELNLSSLELGDSALYFCASSVGGANTDTQYFGPGTRLTVL.